The 24 T cell receptor beta chains given below trace back to one sample, sequenced in a study of blood T cell repertoires in COVID-19. Only in-frame clones appear in the TCRdb table, and some are missing; sequencing was by immunoSEQ multiplex PCR. The table records about 85,000 clones, about 80% of them present only once. The sample taken for sequencing was peripheral blood. These receptors all stem from a man aged 55 to 69 with acute or convalescent COVID-19.

This clone was seen more than once but under ten times. The gene calls are TRBV4-3 and TRBJ2-1; D possibly corresponds to TRBD1 (6 bases). Trimming left V 0 bases short and J 14 bases short, with 14 bases between. Germline V gene data show CDR1 as LGHNA and CDR2 as YSLEER. This CDR3 spans 13 amino acids. The CDR3 here is CASSQDRGTGKFF. CDR3 nucleotides: TGCGCCAGCAGCCAAGATAGAGGAACAGGGAAGTTCTTC.

The V call is TRBV18, the J call TRBJ2-3, with a possible D match to TRBD2 (5 bases). Germline values: CDR1 KGHSH, CDR2 LQKENI. The CDR3 spans 18 residues. V was trimmed by 2 bases and J by 4 bases, leaving 22 bases between them. The CDR3 DNA is TGTGCCAGCTCACCAGTAGCGTGGGCGTCCGAGTCCGCAGATACGCAGTATTTT. Its protein is CASSPVAWASESADTQYF. The whole variable domain, remainder taken from reference TRBV18 and TRBJ2-3, is NAGVMQNPRHLVRRRGQEARLRCSPMKGHSHVYWYRQLPEEGLKFMVYLQKENIIDESGMPKERFSAEFPKEGPSILRIQQVVRGDSAAYFCASSPVAWASESADTQYFGPGTRLTVL.

V gene TRBV11-2 combines with J gene TRBJ2-2, with D perhaps TRBD1 (6 bases). The CDR3 is made up of 17 amino acids. Trimming left V 5 bases short and J 4 bases short, with 20 bases between. Looked up from germline, CDR1 is SGHAT and CDR2 is FQNNGV. DNA of the CDR3: TGTGCCAGCAGCGCCCTTAATTGGGGGCTGAGCACCGGGGAGCTGTTTTTT. Translating it yields CASSALNWGLSTGELFF.

In DNA, the CDR3 is TGTGCCAGCAGAGAGACAGGTCCCAATCAGCCCCAGCATTTT. As protein: CASRETGPNQPQHF. The V call is TRBV6-5, the J call TRBJ1-5, with D possibly matching TRBD1 (6 bases). CDR3 length: 14 residues. Trimming left V 6 bases short and J 3 bases short, with 12 bases between. The germline gives CDR1 MNHEY, CDR2 SVGAGI.

The rearrangement joins TRBV9 to TRBJ2-2; 8 bases are shared with TRBD2. The CDR3 contains 18 residues. Trimming took 0 bases from V and 2 from J; bases not matched to a gene: 9. Germline CDR1 and CDR2: SGDLS and YYNGEE. The CDR3 spells CASSVAPKRGSNTGELFF. The DNA of the CDR3 is TGTGCCAGCAGCGTAGCCCCCAAGCGGGGGTCCAACACCGGGGAGCTGTTTTTT.

The chain couples TRBV5-5 to TRBJ2-1; 12 nucleotides agree with TRBD2. CDR1 SGHKS and CDR2 YYEKEE come from the germline V gene (reference sequence). V shed 6 bases and J 11 bases; nucleotides not matched to a gene: 6. This CDR3 spans 13 amino acids. The DNA for the CDR3 is TGTGCCAGCACCTGGACTAGCGGGGCGCAGCAGTTCTTC. It specifies CASTWTSGAQQFF.

CDR3 sequence: CASRVAGGSTEAFF. As DNA, the CDR3 is TGTGCCAGCAGGGTGGCCGGAGGCAGCACTGAAGCTTTCTTT. The chain combines TRBV5-6 with TRBJ1-1; D gene unclear. From germline, CDR1 is SGHDT and CDR2 YYEEEE. This CDR3 has 14 residues. Trimming shortened V by 5 bases and J by 4 bases, and 15 bases separated the two germline ends.

This clone was seen a handful of times. V and J are TRBV6-5 and TRBJ1-2; 8 bases align to TRBD1. Germline assignment: CDR1 MNHEY and CDR2 SVGAGI. J was trimmed by 8 bases and V by 6 bases; bases with no gene match: 5. The CDR3 is made up of 12 amino acids. The CDR3 loop is CASRDRAEGYTF. DNA of the CDR3: TGTGCCAGCAGGGACAGGGCGGAAGGCTACACCTTC.

J is TRBJ2-7 and V is TRBV27, with 7 bases that match TRBD1. V was clipped by 5 bases and J by 3 bases; unmatched bases: 7. The germline V gene encodes CDR1 MNHEY and CDR2 SMNVEV (reference sequence). The CDR3 is 14 residues long. The CDR3 region has the DNA TGTGCCAGCAGTCCGAATGACAGGGACTACGAGCAGTACTTC. Amino acids: CASSPNDRDYEQYF.

The chain links TRBV6-1 to TRBJ1-4; TRBD1 aligns across 9 bases. This CDR3 comprises 17 residues. After removal of 2 bases from V and 8 bases from J, the junction contained 12 bases not matched to a gene. Germline values: CDR1 MNHNS, CDR2 SASEGT. The CDR3 loop is CASSERRIGQGYEKLFF. The CDR3 nucleotides read TGTGCCAGCAGTGAACGGCGAATAGGACAGGGGTACGAAAAACTGTTTTTT.

The V and J genes are TRBV24-1 and TRBJ2-1, with 9 bases lining up with TRBD2. The CDR3 contains 15 residues. Germline V gene lookup returns CDR1 KGHDR and CDR2 SFDVKD. The V and J ends lost 3 bases and 8 bases, in that order; junction bases with no gene match: 7. CDR3 bases: TGTGCCACCAGTGATCGCGGGGGGGCTGGTGATGAGCAGTTCTTC. As protein: CATSDRGGAGDEQFF.

The gene calls are TRBV18 and TRBJ2-7, with 10 bases lining up with TRBD1. Per germline, CDR1 KGHSH and CDR2 LQKENI. V gave up 3 bases and J gave up 5 bases; unmatched junction bases: 4. CDR3 length equals 14 residues. The CDR3 here is CASSPRDRGHEQYF. The DNA of the CDR3 is TGTGCCAGCTCACCCCGCGACAGGGGGCACGAGCAGTACTTC. Together with reference TRBV18 and TRBJ2-7, the CDR3 gives the full variable domain: NAGVMQNPRHLVRRRGQEARLRCSPMKGHSHVYWYRQLPEEGLKFMVYLQKENIIDESGMPKERFSAEFPKEGPSILRIQQVVRGDSAAYFCASSPRDRGHEQYFGPGTRLTVT.

The CDR3 DNA reads TGTGCCAGTAGTATAGTGCCAGGGGGCCATGGTTCCAAAAACATTCAGTACTTC. Translated, it gives CASSIVPGGHGSKNIQYF. The rearrangement links TRBV19 to TRBJ2-4; TRBD1 agrees at 8 bases. The ends lost 1 base at V and 2 bases at J; junction bases unmatched: 10. Germline V gene lookup returns CDR1 LNHDA and CDR2 SQIVND (reference sequence). This CDR3 comprises 18 residues.

The chain recombines TRBV7-3 with TRBJ1-1; D is possibly TRBD1 (5 bases). Germline CDR1 reads SGHTA; CDR2 reads FQGTGA. The CDR3 has 14 amino acids. Trimming stripped 2 bases from V and 5 bases from J, with 12 bases between. In nucleotides, the CDR3 is TGTGCCAGCAGCTTACAGGGTTCGGAGACTGAAGCTTTCTTT. Residues: CASSLQGSETEAFF.

The J gene is TRBJ2-5, the V gene TRBV11-3; 9 nucleotides line up with TRBD2. Germline CDR1 is SGHNT and CDR2 is YENEEA. V trimming: 5 bases; J trimming: 1 base; junction bases outside the gene matches: 5. CDR3 size: 15 residues. CDR3 amino acids: CASSPGLAVQETQYF. CDR3 bases: TGTGCCAGCAGCCCGGGACTAGCCGTCCAAGAGACCCAGTACTTC.

V gene TRBV5-1 combines with J gene TRBJ1-5; weak D call: TRBD1 (6 bases). Germline V gene lookup returns CDR1 SGHRS and CDR2 YFSETQ. V was trimmed by 0 bases and J by 7 bases, leaving 14 bases between them. The CDR3 loop spans 15 amino acids. The chain's CDR3 is CASSLESGGRQPQHF. In nucleotides, the CDR3 is TGCGCCAGCAGCTTGGAGTCGGGGGGCAGGCAGCCCCAGCATTTT. Drawing the rest from reference TRBV5-1 and TRBJ1-5, the complete variable domain is KAGVTQTPRYLIKTRGQQVTLSCSPISGHRSVSWYQQTPGQGLQFLFEYFSETQRNKGNFPGRFSGRQFSNSRSEMNVSTLELGDSALYLCASSLESGGRQPQHFGDGTRLSIL.

The chain employs TRBV27 and TRBJ1-1, with TRBD1 matching 8 bases. V lost 2 bases to trimming and J lost 4 bases; unmatched junction nucleotides: 6. The length of the CDR3 is 15 residues. CDR1 is MNHEY, CDR2 SMNVEV, per germline (reference sequence). The CDR3: CASSLGQGRFTEAFF. The DNA of the CDR3 is TGTGCCAGCAGTTTAGGACAGGGTAGATTCACTGAAGCTTTCTTT.

V usage is TRBV3-1 (or the pseudogene TRBV3-2) and J usage is TRBJ1-1, with TRBD1 matching over 7 bases. The length of the CDR3 is 13 residues. Germline V gene data show CDR1 as LGHDT and CDR2 as YNNKEL (reference sequence). The ends lost 3 bases at V and 11 bases at J; junction bases unmatched: 9. CDR3 DNA sequence: TGTGCCAGCAGCCAGGGGGGACAGATCGGGGCTTTCTTT. It translates to CASSQGGQIGAFF.

The chain employs TRBV28 and TRBJ1-2; D not certain. Trimming took off 6 bases at V and 6 bases at J, with 14 bases between the two ends. There are 13 residues in the CDR3. The germline V gene has CDR1 MDHEN and CDR2 SYDVKM. The DNA of the CDR3 is TGTGCCAGCAGCACTAGTGGGTATCATGGCTACACCTTC. Its protein product is CASSTSGYHGYTF.

The gene calls are TRBV5-1 and TRBJ2-7; weak D call: TRBD2 (7 bases). Germline V CDR1 and CDR2: SGHRS, YFSETQ. The CDR3 totals 16 residues. The V end was cut by 1 base, the J end by 1 base, with 15 bases between. In DNA form, the CDR3 reads TGCGCCAGCAGCTTGTTACCGGGGGGCGATTCCTACGAGCAGTACTTC. As protein: CASSLLPGGDSYEQYF. Using reference TRBV5-1 and TRBJ2-7 for the parts outside the CDR3, the full variable domain is KAGVTQTPRYLIKTRGQQVTLSCSPISGHRSVSWYQQTPGQGLQFLFEYFSETQRNKGNFPGRFSGRQFSNSRSEMNVSTLELGDSALYLCASSLLPGGDSYEQYFGPGTRLTVT.

This chain joins TRBV7-2 and TRBJ2-3; 11 positions match TRBD2. The germline V gene encodes CDR1 SGHTA and CDR2 FQGNSA. CDR3 size: 14 residues. With 5 bases clipped from V and 4 bases from J, the junction kept 2 bases outside the gene matches. CDR3 residues: CASSISGGADTQYF. CDR3 DNA: TGTGCCAGCAGCATTAGCGGGGGGGCAGATACGCAGTATTTT.

The chain has TRBV5-8 and TRBJ2-2; 11 bases line up with TRBD1. V trimming: 4 bases; J trimming: 7 bases; junction bases outside the gene matches: 6. The CDR3 contains 15 residues. CDR1 SGHTS and CDR2 YDEGEE come from the germline V gene. Here the CDR3 reads CASSPDRGRIGELFF. In DNA, the CDR3 is TGTGCCAGCAGCCCGGACAGGGGGCGCATCGGGGAGCTGTTTTTT.

The chain is built from TRBV25-1 and TRBJ1-1, with 8 bases identical to TRBD1. Unmatched junction bases numbered 2, after V lost 11 bases and J lost 0 bases. This CDR3 is built from 12 residues. Germline V gene data show CDR1 as MGHDK and CDR2 as SYGVNS. CDR3 in amino acids: CASGQVNTEAFF. The CDR3 coding sequence is TGTGCCTCGGGACAGGTGAACACTGAAGCTTTCTTT.

The DNA of the CDR3 is TGTGCCAGCAGTTACCTCGACAGGGGGGATGAAAAACTGTTTTTT. Amino acid sequence: CASSYLDRGDEKLFF. The V and J genes are TRBV6-5 and TRBJ1-4; the match to TRBD1 covers 9 bases. J gave up 6 bases and V 2 bases, and 4 bases lay outside the gene matches. The CDR3 is 15 residues long. Germline V gene sequence: CDR1 MNHEY, CDR2 SVGAGI.